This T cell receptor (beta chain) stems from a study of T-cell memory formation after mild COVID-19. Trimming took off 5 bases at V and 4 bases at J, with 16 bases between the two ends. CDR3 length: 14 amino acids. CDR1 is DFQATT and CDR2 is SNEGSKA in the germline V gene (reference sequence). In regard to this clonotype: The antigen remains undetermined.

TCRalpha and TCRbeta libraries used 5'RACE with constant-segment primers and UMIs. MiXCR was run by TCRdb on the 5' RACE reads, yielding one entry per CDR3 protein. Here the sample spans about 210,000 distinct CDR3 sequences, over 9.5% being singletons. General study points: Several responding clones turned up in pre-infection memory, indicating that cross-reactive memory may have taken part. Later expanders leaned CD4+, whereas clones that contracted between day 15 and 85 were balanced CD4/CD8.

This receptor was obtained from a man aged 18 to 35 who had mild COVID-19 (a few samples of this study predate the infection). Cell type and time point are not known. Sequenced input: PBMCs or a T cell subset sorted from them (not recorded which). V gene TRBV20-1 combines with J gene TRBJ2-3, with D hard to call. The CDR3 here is CSAYPPAGADTQYF. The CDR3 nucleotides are TGCAGTGCTTACCCGCCCGCAGGAGCAGATACGCAGTATTTT.